These 30 T cell receptor beta chains were sequenced from one sample in a study of Graves' ophthalmopathy and Graves' hyperthyroidism. Researchers took RNA transcripts and amplified TCR beta CDR3 regions from them. A first-round RT-PCR used HTBI primers, followed by a second-round multiplex PCR. TCRdb reprocessed the multiplex PCR reads with MiXCR, giving one entry per CDR3 protein. The sample lists approximately 640,000 distinct CDR3 sequences, about 38% occurring once. The sequencing sample was made of peripheral blood. The receptors come from an adult man with Graves' ophthalmopathy.

This clonotype has ten or more counts. The chain carries TRBV9 and TRBJ1-1; no clear D. Germline V CDR1 and CDR2: SGDLS, YYNGEE. CDR3 size: 14 residues. The V and J ends lost 2 bases and 3 bases respectively, with 11 bases between them. CDR3 region: CASSVSVGDTEAFF. The CDR3 nucleotides are TGTGCCAGCAGCGTGTCAGTAGGAGACACTGAAGCTTTCTTT.

The chain combines TRBV5-5 with TRBJ1-6; possible D gene TRBD1, 5 bases. The CDR3 extends over 15 amino acids. V lost 3 bases to trimming and J lost 7 bases, with 14 bases between them. Germline-derived CDR1 and CDR2 are SGHKS and YYEKEE (reference sequence). The CDR3 protein is CASSYPGTWNSPLHF. The CDR3 DNA follows: TGTGCCAGCAGCTACCCCGGGACGTGGAATTCACCCCTCCACTTT.

This sequence joins TRBV6-5 and TRBJ2-7; D may be TRBD1 (6 bases). Germline CDR1 and CDR2: MNHEY and SVGAGI. With 6 bases removed from V and 3 bases from J, the gap between germline ends came to 9 bases. This CDR3 has 12 residues. CDR3 in DNA: TGTGCCAGCAGGGACAGCCTCTACGAGCAGTACTTC. Protein sequence: CASRDSLYEQYF.

V and J are TRBV10-3 and TRBJ1-2; TRBD1 might be the D (5 bases). The germline V gene encodes CDR1 ENHRY and CDR2 SYGVKD. The CDR3 sequence is 11 residues long. V lost 4 bases and J lost 10, with 10 bases in between. The chain's CDR3 is CAISGDGYYTF. The CDR3 nucleotides are TGTGCCATCAGTGGGGACGGCTACTACACCTTC.

The CDR3 bases are TGTGCCACCAGCGGCAGCGACAGGCGGGATGGCTACACCTTC. As protein: CATSGSDRRDGYTF. V is TRBV15 and J is TRBJ1-2, with D perhaps matching TRBD1 (6 bases). Germline V gene lookup returns CDR1 LNHNV and CDR2 YYDKDF (reference sequence). The CDR3 covers 14 residues. Deletions cut 5 bases from V and 6 bases from J, with 16 bases between.

This clonotype showed up just once. CDR3 nucleotides: TGTGCCAGCAGTGTCTCTAGCGGGGGCAGGCAAGAGACCCAGTACTTC. This encodes CASSVSSGGRQETQYF. V gene TRBV7-2 combines with J gene TRBJ2-5, with 10 positions matching TRBD2. In germline, CDR1 is SGHTA, CDR2 FQGNSA. This CDR3 has 16 amino acids. The junction had 9 bases not matched to a gene; V was cut back by 6 bases and J by 2 bases.

This clonotype was recorded at least ten times. The chain links TRBV7-8 to TRBJ2-7; 7 nucleotides align to TRBD1. The CDR3 is made up of 15 amino acids. Germline values: CDR1 SGHVS, CDR2 FQNEAQ. Trimming at V came to 2 bases and at J to 3 bases, leaving 7 bases not matched to a gene. CDR3 nucleotides: TGTGCCAGCAGCTTACTCGGGACAGAAGACTACGAGCAGTACTTC. It translates to CASSLLGTEDYEQYF.

At least ten counts were recorded for this clonotype. The rearrangement links TRBV19 to TRBJ1-2; TRBD1 matches at 7 bases. This CDR3 region has 15 residues. V lost 2 bases and J lost 4; bases outside the gene matches: 7. The germline V gene has CDR1 LNHDA and CDR2 SQIVND (reference sequence). The DNA of the CDR3 is TGTGCCAGTAGTATATCGGTACAGGGGTTCTATGGCTACACCTTC. Amino acids: CASSISVQGFYGYTF.

As to this clonotype: The CDR3 ends on some other residue instead of the conserved phenylalanine or tryptophan, so this is likely a read error. The chain joins TRBV10-3 to TRBJ2-7, with 14 bases that match TRBD2. CDR1 ENHRY and CDR2 SYGVKD come from the germline V gene. The V and J ends lost 10 bases and 2 bases, in that order; junction bases with no gene match: 7. The length of the CDR3 is 15 residues. As DNA, the CDR3 is TGTGCCAGCGGGACTAGCGGGAGTAAAACCTACGAGCAGTACCTC. It codes for CASGTSGSKTYEQYL.

This clonotype was detected ten times or more. The chain has TRBV14 and TRBJ1-6; D not certain. This CDR3 spans 13 amino acids. In germline, CDR1 is SGHDN, CDR2 FVKESK. Trimming shortened V by 3 bases and J by 10 bases, and 10 bases separated the two germline ends. CDR3 amino acids: CASSHTVGSPLHF. In nucleotides, the CDR3 is TGTGCCAGCAGCCACACGGTGGGATCACCCCTCCACTTT.

This clonotype turned up a few times. The V and J genes are TRBV5-5 and TRBJ1-5; TRBD1 might be the D (6 bases). Trimming pared 3 bases from V and 5 bases from J, leaving 21 bases between. Germline V CDR1 and CDR2: SGHKS, YYEKEE (reference sequence). The CDR3 totals 17 residues. CDR3 nucleotides: TGTGCCAGCAGCTGGGGGGACATGGGGGAAGGATATCAGCCCCAGCATTTT. Its translation is CASSWGDMGEGYQPQHF. Full variable domain (remainder filled in from reference TRBV5-5 and TRBJ1-5): DAGVTQSPTHLIKTRGQQVTLRCSPISGHKSVSWYQQVLGQGPQFIFQYYEKEERGRGNFPDRFSARQFPNYSSELNVNALLLGDSALYLCASSWGDMGEGYQPQHFGDGTRLSIL.

The chain carries TRBV7-2 and TRBJ1-6; the match to TRBD1 covers 7 bases. With V trimmed by 6 bases and J by 10 bases, 6 bases remained unmatched. Per germline, CDR1 SGHTA and CDR2 FQGNSA. The CDR3 totals 13 residues. In DNA, the CDR3 is TGTGCCAGCAGACAGGGGAAGGACTCACCCCTCCACTTT. The encoded protein is CASRQGKDSPLHF.

This clonotype has just one count. At one end, the junction sequence differs from germline, possibly due to a read error. This chain uses TRBV10-3 with TRBJ1-3; possibly TRBD1 for D (5 bases). The CDR3 has 14 amino acids. Germline assignment: CDR1 ENHRY and CDR2 SYGVKD. CDR3 residues: CASSPSLLGGTIYF. The CDR3 DNA sequence: TGTGCCAGCAGTCCGTCCTTACTCGGGGGCACCATATATTTT.

This clonotype has a handful of counts. The chain is built from TRBV7-2 and TRBJ2-3; D is perhaps TRBD2 (5 bases). Trimming pared 10 bases from V and 6 bases from J, leaving 17 bases between. Germline lookup yields CDR1 SGHTA and CDR2 FQGNSA. The CDR3 is 13 amino acids. The CDR3 spells CATDDYLGDTQYF. CDR3 coding DNA: TGTGCCACCGATGACTACTTGGGCGATACGCAGTATTTT.

This clonotype was recorded at least ten times. V is TRBV19 and J is TRBJ1-5; D is unclear. Germline V lookup: CDR1 LNHDA, CDR2 SQIVND (reference sequence). V dropped 5 bases and J dropped 6 bases, with 8 bases sitting between them. The CDR3 has 12 residues. CDR3 nucleotides: TGTGCCAGTAGTTCGGTCCGTCAGCCCCAGCATTTT. This gives the protein CASSSVRQPQHF.

This clonotype came up many times. V and J are TRBV12-3 or TRBV12-4 and TRBJ1-1; no clear D gene. CDR3 length: 11 residues. Between the trimmed V and J ends, which lost 6 bases and 6 bases, there was a span of 8 bases. The CDR3 region has the DNA TGTGCCAGCAGCCCAGGAGCTGAAGCTTTCTTT. Its protein product is CASSPGAEAFF.

The CDR3 coding sequence is TGTGCCAGCAGCCTAAACCTCCCAGGGGGGAGTTCACCCCTCCACTTT. Its translation: CASSLNLPGGSSPLHF. This chain uses TRBV19 with TRBJ1-6; 7 bases are a match to TRBD1. The V segment lost 9 bases and the J segment 9 bases; nucleotides outside the gene matches: 17. Per the germline V gene, CDR1 is LNHDA and CDR2 is SQIVND (reference sequence). CDR3 length: 16 amino acids.

The chain is built from TRBV20-1 and TRBJ2-5; TRBD2 is a possible D gene (7 bases). The V end was cut by 6 bases, the J end by 1 base, with 15 bases between. The germline V gene encodes CDR1 DFQATT and CDR2 SNEGSKA (reference sequence). The CDR3 is made up of 14 amino acids. This chain's CDR3 is CSAGGGPIQETQYF. The CDR3 DNA follows: TGCAGTGCGGGGGGGGGCCCAATCCAAGAGACCCAGTACTTC.

CDR3 nucleotide sequence: TGTGCCAGCGAGTGGGAGGACGAAAAACTGTTTTTT. It codes for CASEWEDEKLFF. V usage is TRBV2 and J usage is TRBJ1-4, with D uncertain. The CDR3 is 12 amino acids. Trimming removed 8 bases from V and 8 bases from J, with 12 bases in between. Germline V gene data show CDR1 as SNHLY and CDR2 as FYNNEI.

Many counts were recorded for this clonotype. The chain recombines TRBV7-2 with TRBJ1-1; D is perhaps TRBD1 (6 bases). Germline CDR1 SGHTA, CDR2 FQGNSA. The CDR3 length is 14 residues. The ends were cut back, 4 bases at V and 1 base at J, with 10 bases in the middle. The CDR3: CASSWGRPNTEAFF. CDR3 bases: TGTGCCAGCAGCTGGGGGCGGCCGAACACTGAAGCTTTCTTT.

The chain couples TRBV7-2 to TRBJ2-5; D gene unclear. Trimming took off 5 bases at V and 9 bases at J, with 19 bases between the two ends. This CDR3 contains 14 residues. Germline V lookup: CDR1 SGHTA, CDR2 FQGNSA. This chain's CDR3 is CASSLTGSDQPQYF. The CDR3 nucleotides read TGTGCCAGCAGCCTAACTGGGTCAGATCAGCCCCAGTACTTC.

This clonotype came up once. V usage is TRBV10-3 and J usage is TRBJ2-2; D is possibly TRBD1 or TRBD2 (5 bases each). V lost 5 bases to trimming and J lost 6 bases, with 13 bases between them. The germline CDR1 and CDR2 sequences are ENHRY and SYGVKD. The CDR3 sequence is 14 residues long. The CDR3 DNA sequence: TGTGCCATCAGTCGCAGGATGGGGGCCGGGGAGCTGTTTTTT. This gives the protein CAISRRMGAGELFF.

J is TRBJ2-3 and V is TRBV19, with 8 bases identical to TRBD2. The V gene end was trimmed by 6 bases and the J gene end by 0 bases; junction bases not matched to a gene: 8. The CDR3 totals 16 residues. Germline assignment: CDR1 LNHDA and CDR2 SQIVND (reference sequence). CDR3 DNA sequence: TGTGCCAGTAGCGCTCGACTAGCGTGGAGCACAGATACGCAGTATTTT. Protein sequence: CASSARLAWSTDTQYF.

As concerns this clonotype: This CDR3 fails to terminate in the conserved phenylalanine or tryptophan, so it likely reflects a read error. The DNA is omitted, as the CDR3 cannot be located on it reliably, and the CDR3 follows TCRdb's listing. The chain recombines TRBV9 with TRBJ1-1. Germline V lookup: CDR1 SGDLS, CDR2 YYNGEE. A total of 12 residues make up the CDR3, ends included. The CDR3 loop is CASSLGRAKAFT.

In this sample, this clonotype turned up many times. This chain connects TRBV2 to TRBJ1-2, with 7 bases lining up with TRBD1. Germline values: CDR1 SNHLY, CDR2 FYNNEI. V shed 3 bases, J shed 7 bases, and the junction held 11 bases outside the gene matches. The CDR3 extends over 15 amino acids. CDR3 protein: CASSDRDSNYGGYTF. The CDR3 bases are TGTGCCAGCAGTGACCGGGACAGCAACTATGGTGGCTACACCTTC. The full variable domain, completed using reference TRBV2 and TRBJ1-2, is EPEVTQTPSHQVTQMGQEVILRCVPISNHLYFYWYRQILGQKVEFLVSFYNNEISEKSEIFDDQFSVERPDGSNFTLKIRSTKLEDSAMYFCASSDRDSNYGGYTFGSGTRLTVV.

At least ten counts were recorded for this clonotype. The genes are TRBV29-1 and TRBJ1-2, with TRBD1 matching over 8 bases. The CDR3 loop spans 14 amino acids. CDR1 is SQVTM and CDR2 is ANQGSEA in the germline V gene. After removal of 1 base from V and 7 bases from J, the junction contained 8 bases not matched to a gene. CDR3 nucleotides: TGCAGCGTTGAAGTCGCTGGACAGGGTTTTGGCTACACCTTC. Protein sequence: CSVEVAGQGFGYTF.

The CDR3 loop is CASSAPGQANSPLHF. In DNA, the CDR3 is TGTGCCAGCAGCGCCCCGGGACAGGCTAATTCACCCCTCCACTTT. The J gene is TRBJ1-6, the V gene TRBV5-5; 8 bases match TRBD1. The CDR3 is 15 amino acids. V was pared by 4 bases and J by 6 bases, with 6 bases of the junction left unmatched. The germline CDR1 and CDR2 sequences are SGHKS and YYEKEE (reference sequence). Looking up the rest from reference TRBV5-5 and TRBJ1-6 gives the full variable domain: DAGVTQSPTHLIKTRGQQVTLRCSPISGHKSVSWYQQVLGQGPQFIFQYYEKEERGRGNFPDRFSARQFPNYSSELNVNALLLGDSALYLCASSAPGQANSPLHFGNGTRLTVT.

This chain links TRBV10-3 with TRBJ1-5; no firm D call. In germline, CDR1 is ENHRY, CDR2 SYGVKD. The ends were cut back, 10 bases at V and 1 base at J, with 20 bases in the middle. The CDR3 is made up of 16 amino acids. The chain's CDR3 is CASSPRGDLSNQPQHF. CDR3 in DNA: TGTGCCAGCAGCCCTAGAGGAGACCTAAGCAATCAGCCCCAGCATTTT.

This rearrangement joins TRBV7-3 to TRBJ2-7; 12 bases are a match to TRBD2. The assigned J gene may be wrong: the sequence end matches TRBJ2-1 better. The CDR3 spans 16 residues. Germline V gene lookup returns CDR1 SGHTA and CDR2 FQGTGA. Here the CDR3 DNA reads TGTGCCAGCAGCTTCGCTAGCGGGAGGGCCCCAGCTGAGCAGTTCTTC. It specifies CASSFASGRAPAEQFF.

This clonotype was seen at least ten times. The chain has TRBV6-5 and TRBJ1-2; D unclear. Per the germline V gene, CDR1 is MNHEY and CDR2 is SVGAGI. V was trimmed by 8 bases and J by 5 bases, leaving 9 bases between them. This CDR3 spans 11 amino acids. The CDR3 region has the DNA TGTGCCAGCGCATCCAGTTATGGCTACACCTTC. This sequence encodes CASASSYGYTF.